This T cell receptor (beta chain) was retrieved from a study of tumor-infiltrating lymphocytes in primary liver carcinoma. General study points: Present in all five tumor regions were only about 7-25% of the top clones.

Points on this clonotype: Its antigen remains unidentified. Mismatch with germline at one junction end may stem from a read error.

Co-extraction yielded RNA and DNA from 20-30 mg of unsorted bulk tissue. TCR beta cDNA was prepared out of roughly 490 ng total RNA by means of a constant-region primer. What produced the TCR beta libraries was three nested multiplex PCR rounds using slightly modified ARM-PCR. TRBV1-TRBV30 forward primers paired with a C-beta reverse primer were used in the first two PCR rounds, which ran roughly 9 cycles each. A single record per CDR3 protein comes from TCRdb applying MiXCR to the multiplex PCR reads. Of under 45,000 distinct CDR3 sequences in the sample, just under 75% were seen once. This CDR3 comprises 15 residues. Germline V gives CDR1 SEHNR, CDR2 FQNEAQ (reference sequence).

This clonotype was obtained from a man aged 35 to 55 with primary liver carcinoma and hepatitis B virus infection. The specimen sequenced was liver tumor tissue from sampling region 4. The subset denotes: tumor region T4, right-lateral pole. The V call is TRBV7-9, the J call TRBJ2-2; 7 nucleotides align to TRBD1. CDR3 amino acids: CTSSPGQVNTGELFF. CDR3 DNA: TGTACCAGTAGCCCCGGACAGGTGAACACAGGGGAGCTGTTTTTT.